Below, 23 T cell receptor beta chains from the same sample are listed, as sequenced in a study of blood T cell repertoires in COVID-19. Clones were read by immunoSEQ multiplex PCR, and TCRdb kept only the in-frame ones, dropping some. Of roughly 40,000 clones listed, roughly 74% are singletons. The sample consisted of peripheral blood. These TCRs come from a man of 80 years or more with acute or convalescent COVID-19.

This clone was picked up many times. The V and J genes are TRBV4-2 and TRBJ2-1, with TRBD2 as a possible D gene (6 bases). V was clipped by 2 bases and J by 7 bases, with 12 bases between them. CDR1 and CDR2 (germline): LGHNA, YNFKEQ. The CDR3 covers 14 residues. CDR3 residues: CASSQNPAGNEQFF. The CDR3 DNA is TGTGCCAGCAGCCAAAACCCGGCGGGAAATGAGCAGTTCTTC.

This clone was counted ten times or more. The chain links TRBV6-5 to TRBJ1-1; tentatively, D is TRBD1 (5 bases). CDR1 and CDR2 (germline): MNHEY, SVGAGI. This CDR3 contains 12 residues. Trimming cost V 10 bases and J 4 bases, with 13 bases left between them. CDR3 bases: TGTGCCATCCAGAGAAGGGGCACTGAAGCTTTCTTT. It translates to CAIQRRGTEAFF.

The chain employs TRBV19 and TRBJ1-5, with a possible D match to TRBD1 (6 bases). V lost 4 bases, J lost 4 bases, and 8 bases lay in between. The CDR3 is 13 residues long. Germline CDR1 and CDR2: LNHDA and SQIVND (reference sequence). The CDR3 loop is CASSNTGNQPQHF. CDR3 in DNA: TGTGCCAGTAGTAATACAGGGAATCAGCCCCAGCATTTT.

This clone was seen only once. The rearrangement joins TRBV7-2 to TRBJ2-7; the D gene is possibly TRBD2 (6 bases). CDR3 length equals 15 residues. The germline V and J ends were trimmed by 6 bases and 2 bases, with 17 bases remaining between them. Germline V gene data show CDR1 as SGHTA and CDR2 as FQGNSA. For the CDR3, the DNA is TGTGCCAGCAGTCAAATATGGGGGAGGACCTACGAGCAGTACTTC. It is translated as CASSQIWGRTYEQYF. Together with reference TRBV7-2 and TRBJ2-7, the CDR3 gives the full variable domain: GAGVSQSPSNKVTEKGKDVELRCDPISGHTALYWYRQSLGQGLEFLIYFQGNSAPDKSGLPSDRFSAERTGGSVSTLTIQRTQQEDSAVYLCASSQIWGRTYEQYFGPGTRLTVT.

The rearrangement links TRBV2 to TRBJ2-5, with D perhaps TRBD2 (6 bases). Looked up from germline, CDR1 is SNHLY and CDR2 is FYNNEI. V dropped 6 bases and J dropped 5 bases, with 19 bases sitting between them. CDR3 length: 15 amino acids. The CDR3 protein is CASRSRLVLAETQYF. The CDR3 bases are TGTGCCAGCAGAAGCCGACTAGTGTTAGCGGAGACCCAGTACTTC.

In DNA, the CDR3 is TGTGCCAGCAGCCGTAACCGGCTAGCGGGAGTAGTAACCTACAATGAGCAGTTCTTC. Translation: CASSRNRLAGVVTYNEQFF. The chain recombines TRBV5-8 with TRBJ2-1; TRBD2 agrees at 10 bases. J lost 2 bases, V lost 4 bases, and 15 bases had no gene match. This CDR3 contains 19 residues. The germline V gene encodes CDR1 SGHTS and CDR2 YDEGEE.

V gene TRBV7-2 combines with J gene TRBJ2-4; D is uncertain. V lost 5 bases to trimming and J lost 0 bases, with 11 bases between them. The CDR3 totals 15 residues. The germline gives CDR1 SGHTA, CDR2 FQGNSA. The CDR3 coding sequence is TGTGCCAGCAGCCAGCAGGTAGTAGCCAAAAACATTCAGTACTTC. Its translation is CASSQQVVAKNIQYF.

This chain connects TRBV2 to TRBJ2-5; 8 bases line up with TRBD1. Germline trimming cut 6 bases from V and 5 bases from J; bases unmatched to any gene: 2. Germline CDR1 and CDR2: SNHLY and FYNNEI. The CDR3 consists of 12 residues. The chain's CDR3 is CASSRTGETQYF. The CDR3 DNA follows: TGTGCCAGCAGCCGGACAGGGGAGACCCAGTACTTC.

This clone was found many times. The chain recombines TRBV4-3 with TRBJ2-3, with D hard to call. Trimming removed 0 bases from V and 1 base from J, with 14 bases in between. The CDR3 sequence is 17 residues long. Germline CDR1 reads LGHNA; CDR2 reads YSLEER. CDR3 DNA sequence: TGCGCCAGCAGCCAAGAGGTTCTACGGTTAGGCACAGATACGCAGTATTTT. Its protein product is CASSQEVLRLGTDTQYF.

This chain connects TRBV7-2 to TRBJ2-1; weak D call: TRBD2 (5 bases). The V end was cut by 6 bases, the J end by 12 bases, with 21 bases between. Germline loops: CDR1 SGHTA, CDR2 FQGNSA. The CDR3 sequence is 14 residues long. CDR3 region: CASRYGGGELGQFF. The DNA of the CDR3 is TGTGCCAGCAGGTACGGAGGTGGAGAATTGGGGCAGTTCTTC.

This chain joins TRBV5-5 and TRBJ1-1, with D unclear. The V gene's germline CDR1 is SGHKS and CDR2 YYEKEE (reference sequence). Trimming pared 0 bases from V and 1 base from J, leaving 7 bases between. This CDR3 has 14 residues. DNA for the CDR3: TGTGCCAGCAGCTTGGCCACAAAGAACACTGAAGCTTTCTTT. It specifies CASSLATKNTEAFF.

The CDR3 bases are TGTGCCAGTAGTTTGGTCGGACAGGGGGGGACTGAAGCTTTCTTT. This encodes CASSLVGQGGTEAFF. The chain carries TRBV19 and TRBJ1-1; the match to TRBD1 covers 10 bases. The CDR3 covers 15 residues. Germline CDR1 is LNHDA and CDR2 is SQIVND (reference sequence). Trimming removed 5 bases from V and 5 bases from J; junction bases left unmatched: 8.

The chain has TRBV19 and TRBJ2-5; 8 nucleotides match TRBD2. V lost 3 bases to trimming and J lost 3 bases; unmatched junction nucleotides: 3. From germline, CDR1 is LNHDA and CDR2 SQIVND (reference sequence). CDR3 length: 14 residues. The CDR3 region has the DNA TGTGCCAGTAGTATCGGGACTAGGGAAGAGACCCAGTACTTC. It codes for CASSIGTREETQYF.

This clone was picked up many times. The rearrangement joins TRBV28 to TRBJ2-3, with D possibly being TRBD2 (7 bases). The V gene's germline CDR1 is MDHEN and CDR2 SYDVKM. Trimming pared 6 bases from V and 4 bases from J, leaving 17 bases between. The CDR3 contains 15 residues. The CDR3 region has the DNA TGTGCCAGCAGCTTAAGGGGGAGGGCATCAGATACGCAGTATTTT. Encoded protein: CASSLRGRASDTQYF.

The V call is TRBV28, the J call TRBJ2-7; D perhaps matches TRBD2 (5 bases). Trimming removed 6 bases at V and 3 bases at J, with 15 bases between. CDR1 MDHEN and CDR2 SYDVKM come from the germline V gene. CDR3 length equals 14 residues. CDR3 protein: CASSPFGENYEQYF. The CDR3 nucleotides are TGTGCCAGCAGCCCCTTTGGGGAGAACTACGAGCAGTACTTC.

The table lists this clone with a count of one. The chain couples TRBV6-5 to TRBJ1-5, with D possibly being TRBD1 (6 bases). The CDR3 totals 14 residues. From germline, CDR1 is MNHEY and CDR2 SVGAGI. The V end was cut by 6 bases, the J end by 0 bases, with 9 bases between. The CDR3 coding sequence is TGTGCCAGCAGACAGGGTTTTAGCAATCAGCCCCAGCATTTT. This translates into CASRQGFSNQPQHF.

The CDR3 region has the DNA TGTGCCATCAGTGAGTTAACGGGACAGGAAAAACTGTTTTTT. This translates into CAISELTGQEKLFF. The V and J genes are TRBV10-3 and TRBJ1-4, with TRBD1 matching over 7 bases. The length of the CDR3 is 14 residues. Germline-derived CDR1 and CDR2 are ENHRY and SYGVKD. V lost 1 base to trimming and J lost 8 bases; unmatched junction nucleotides: 4.

The chain links TRBV10-3 to TRBJ1-2; D unclear. Germline V gene data show CDR1 as ENHRY and CDR2 as SYGVKD. This CDR3 has 14 residues. V was shortened by 4 bases and J by 3 bases, with 12 bases between the two germline ends. The CDR3 here is CAISGGRPDYGYTF. In DNA form, the CDR3 reads TGTGCCATCAGTGGCGGGAGACCGGACTATGGCTACACCTTC.

V and J are TRBV27 and TRBJ2-2, with a weak D call TRBD1 (5 bases). This CDR3 comprises 14 residues. Germline-derived CDR1 and CDR2 are MNHEY and SMNVEV (reference sequence). Trimming removed 0 bases from V and 7 bases from J, with 9 bases in between. The CDR3 loop reads CASSLSRVVGELFF. For the CDR3, the DNA is TGTGCCAGCAGTTTATCCAGGGTGGTCGGGGAGCTGTTTTTT.

This sequence joins TRBV6-5 and TRBJ1-4; D remains ambiguous. CDR3 length: 15 amino acids. Germline CDR1 reads MNHEY; CDR2 reads SVGAGI. The V end was cut by 0 bases, the J end by 0 bases, with 5 bases between. The CDR3 spells CASSYSGATNEKLFF. The DNA of the CDR3 is TGTGCCAGCAGTTACTCAGGAGCAACTAATGAAAAACTGTTTTTT.

This rearrangement joins TRBV28 to TRBJ2-7; no definite D call. The CDR3 spans 13 residues. V was trimmed by 0 bases and J by 5 bases, leaving 8 bases between them. From germline, CDR1 is MDHEN and CDR2 SYDVKM. DNA of the CDR3: TGTGCCAGCAGTTTATGGAGGAAGAACGAGCAGTACTTC. Translation gives CASSLWRKNEQYF.

The chain is built from TRBV7-2 and TRBJ2-7, with TRBD2 matching over 11 bases. CDR1 SGHTA and CDR2 FQGNSA come from the germline V gene. The CDR3 length is 14 residues. Germline trimming cut 4 bases from V and 7 bases from J; bases unmatched to any gene: 6. The CDR3 bases are TGTGCCAGCAGCTCCGGGACTAGCGGATGGGAGCAGTACTTC. Protein product: CASSSGTSGWEQYF. Variable domain in full (rest from reference TRBV7-2 and TRBJ2-7): GAGVSQSPSNKVTEKGKDVELRCDPISGHTALYWYRQSLGQGLEFLIYFQGNSAPDKSGLPSDRFSAERTGGSVSTLTIQRTQQEDSAVYLCASSSGTSGWEQYFGPGTRLTVT.

The genes are TRBV7-8 and TRBJ2-1, with TRBD2 matching 11 bases. The germline gives CDR1 SGHVS, CDR2 FQNEAQ. This CDR3 comprises 16 residues. Unmatched junction bases numbered 3, after V lost 5 bases and J lost 0 bases. The CDR3 coding sequence is TGTGCCAGCAGCCCACTAGCGGGAGTCTCCTACAATGAGCAGTTCTTC. Residues: CASSPLAGVSYNEQFF.